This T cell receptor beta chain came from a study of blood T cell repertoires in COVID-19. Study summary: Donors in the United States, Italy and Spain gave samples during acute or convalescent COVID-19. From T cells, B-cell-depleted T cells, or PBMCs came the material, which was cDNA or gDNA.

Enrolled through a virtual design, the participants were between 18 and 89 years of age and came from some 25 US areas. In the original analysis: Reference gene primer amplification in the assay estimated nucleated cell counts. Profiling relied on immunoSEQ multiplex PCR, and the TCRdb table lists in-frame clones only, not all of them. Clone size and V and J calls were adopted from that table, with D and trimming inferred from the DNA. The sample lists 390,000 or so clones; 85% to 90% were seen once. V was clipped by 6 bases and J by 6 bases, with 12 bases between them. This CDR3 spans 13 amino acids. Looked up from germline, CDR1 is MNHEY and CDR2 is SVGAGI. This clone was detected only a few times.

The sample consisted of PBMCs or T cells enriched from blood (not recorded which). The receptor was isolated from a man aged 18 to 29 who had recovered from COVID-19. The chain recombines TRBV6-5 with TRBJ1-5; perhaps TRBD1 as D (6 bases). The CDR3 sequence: CASRQQGTQPQHF. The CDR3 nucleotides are TGTGCCAGCAGACAACAGGGTACTCAGCCCCAGCATTTT.